This paragraph reports one TCR beta chain. Its antigen is not known. The read ends 3 residues early relative to the CDR3; the germline J gene fills the gap. This specimen comes from a study of T cell clonality in common variable immunodeficiency. Assay: immunoSEQ multiplex PCR; the TCRdb copy retains only in-frame clones and omits some. The sample has about 26,000 clones, none seen only once. Study-wide points: Reportedly, TCR beta sequences from common variable immunodeficiency showed fewer deletions and N-nucleotide insertions.

Patients had low serum IgG, IgA and/or IgM and specific antibody deficiency. Of CVID subjects, approximately 15 were female and 30 or so male, mean age approximately 40. For at least one year, all CVID subjects received replacement immunoglobulin. Blood came from CVID subjects not ill and not taking immunomodulatory or immunosuppressive medication. Germline values: CDR1 LNHDA, CDR2 SQIVND (reference sequence). Between the trimmed V and J ends, which lost 1 base and 5 bases, there was a span of 11 bases. The CDR3 consists of 15 residues. The sequenced sample consisted of peripheral blood mononuclear cells. V is TRBV19 and J is TRBJ2-2, with D perhaps TRBD2 (6 bases). This receptor was identified in a human donor with common variable immunodeficiency. This chain's CDR3 is CASSIGFAGTGELFF. CDR3 bases read: TGTGCCAGTAGTATAGGGTTCGCGGGAACCGGGGAG. The full variable domain, completed using reference TRBV19 and TRBJ2-2, is DGGITQSPKYLFRKEGQNVTLSCEQNLNHDAMYWYRQDPGQGLRLIYYSQIVNDFQKGDIAEGYSVSREKKESFPLTVTSAQKNPTAFYLCASSIGFAGTGELFFGEGSRLTVL.